Shown below are 21 T cell receptor beta chains from a single sample sequenced in a study of blood T cell repertoires in COVID-19 (TCRdb year 2020). Library construction relied on the immunoSEQ multiplex PCR assay. TCRdb obtained this table from immuneACCESS and retained in-frame rearrangements with V and J assigned. These tables miss some clones; where compared with another copy, unresolved V genes account for less than half of the shortfall, and the remainder is unexplained. For this sample the table gives over 250,000 clones, of which 70% to 85% were detected only once. Roughly 1.5% of the sample rests with the top ten. Source material: peripheral blood. These receptors were taken from a human donor with COVID-19, enrolled during active disease. The donor label of this sample is uncertain.

This sequence joins TRBV24-1 and TRBJ1-5; D is undetermined. This CDR3 contains 13 residues. Per germline, CDR1 KGHDR and CDR2 SFDVKD. V was shortened by 7 bases and J by 6 bases, with 12 bases between the two germline ends. This chain's CDR3 is CATSQGGPQPQHF. CDR3 bases: TGTGCCACCAGCCAAGGAGGCCCTCAGCCCCAGCATTTT.

This rearrangement joins TRBV29-1 to TRBJ2-7; D is perhaps TRBD2 (5 bases). Germline assignment: CDR1 SQVTM and CDR2 ANQGSEA. V lost 0 bases, J lost 2 bases, and 8 bases lay in between. This CDR3 spans 13 amino acids. DNA for the CDR3: TGCAGCGTTGAAGAGGGAGCGACCTACGAGCAGTACTTC. Translating it yields CSVEEGATYEQYF.

V and J are TRBV6-1 and TRBJ2-7; D is unresolved. The CDR3 runs 13 residues. Trimming left V 5 bases short and J 3 bases short, with 11 bases between. In germline, CDR1 is MNHNS, CDR2 SASEGT. The chain's CDR3 is CASSLITNYEQYF. CDR3 nucleotides: TGTGCCAGCAGTCTCATTACTAACTACGAGCAGTACTTC.

The chain is built from TRBV10-1 and TRBJ2-7; D may be TRBD2 (5 bases). Germline V gene data show CDR1 as WNHNN and CDR2 as SYGVQD (reference sequence). The CDR3 covers 12 residues. Trimming cost V 9 bases and J 2 bases, with 11 bases left between them. CDR3 region: CARTGCPYEQYF. The CDR3 coding sequence is TGCGCCAGGACGGGGTGCCCCTACGAGCAGTACTTC.

The chain links TRBV5-1 to TRBJ1-2; 7 bases line up with TRBD1. Germline V lookup: CDR1 SGHRS, CDR2 YFSETQ. CDR3 length: 14 residues. V lost 4 bases to trimming and J lost 4 bases; unmatched junction nucleotides: 7. CDR3: CASSIDRASYGYTF. The CDR3 DNA is TGCGCCAGCAGCATAGACAGGGCTTCCTATGGCTACACCTTC.

This chain links TRBV5-1 with TRBJ2-3; possible D gene TRBD1, 6 bases. The germline V gene has CDR1 SGHRS and CDR2 YFSETQ. With 4 bases removed from V and 2 bases from J, the gap between germline ends came to 26 bases. The CDR3 is made up of 19 amino acids. Here the CDR3 reads CASSPHRETVYGVTDTQYF. CDR3 DNA: TGCGCCAGCAGCCCCCACAGGGAAACGGTTTATGGTGTCACAGATACGCAGTATTTT.

The CDR3 here is CASSPQAGQETQYF. For the CDR3, the DNA is TGTGCCAGCTCACCCCAAGCGGGGCAAGAGACCCAGTACTTC. The chain links TRBV18 to TRBJ2-5; 7 bases are shared with TRBD2. The CDR3 is 14 residues long. Germline lookup yields CDR1 KGHSH and CDR2 LQKENI. V lost 3 bases, J lost 2 bases, and 3 bases stayed unmatched.

The rearrangement joins TRBV11-3 to TRBJ1-6; 7 bases are a match to TRBD1. The V segment lost 5 bases and the J segment 8 bases; nucleotides outside the gene matches: 6. Germline V lookup: CDR1 SGHNT, CDR2 YENEEA. The CDR3 consists of 14 residues. The CDR3 bases are TGTGCCAGCAGCCGCGGACAGGCTGATTCACCCCTCCACTTT. Its protein is CASSRGQADSPLHF.

V gene TRBV7-2 combines with J gene TRBJ1-2; TRBD1 might be the D (6 bases). This CDR3 has 16 residues. Looked up from germline, CDR1 is SGHTA and CDR2 is FQGNSA. Trimming took off 1 base at V and 3 bases at J, with 15 bases between the two ends. CDR3 protein: CASSLGPGTSHYGYTF. CDR3 nucleotides: TGTGCCAGCAGCTTAGGCCCCGGGACAAGTCACTATGGCTACACCTTC.

This sequence joins TRBV29-1 and TRBJ2-1; 11 bases are shared with TRBD2. Germline CDR1 reads SQVTM; CDR2 reads ANQGSEA. Unmatched junction bases numbered 15, after V lost 6 bases and J lost 2 bases. The CDR3 loop spans 18 amino acids. CDR3 amino acids: CSVSGLAGFASTYNEQFF. CDR3 sequence (DNA): TGCAGCGTCTCTGGACTAGCGGGCTTTGCCTCTACCTACAATGAGCAGTTCTTC.

The chain joins TRBV19 to TRBJ1-1; tentative D call: TRBD1 (5 bases). CDR3 size: 11 residues. Trimming removed 8 bases at V and 6 bases at J, with 10 bases between. From germline, CDR1 is LNHDA and CDR2 SQIVND (reference sequence). Written as DNA, the CDR3 is TGTGCCAGTGATAGGGGCCCTGAAGCTTTCTTT. Translating gives CASDRGPEAFF.

The chain couples TRBV11-2 to TRBJ2-7, with 9 bases matching TRBD1. Losses at the gene ends were 5 bases for V and 3 bases for J; bases not matched to a gene: 8. Germline V CDR1 and CDR2: SGHAT, FQNNGV. The CDR3 spans 15 residues. DNA of the CDR3: TGTGCCAGCAGCCCGGGACAGGGAATGATCTACGAGCAGTACTTC. Residues: CASSPGQGMIYEQYF.

Only one count was recorded for this clone. V and J are TRBV10-2 and TRBJ2-1, with 11 bases that match TRBD2. In germline, CDR1 is WSHSY, CDR2 SAAADI. This CDR3 has 18 amino acids. Trimming at V came to 6 bases and at J to 0 bases, leaving 10 bases not matched to a gene. The CDR3 sequence is CASSGLAGRTSSYNEQFF. In DNA, the CDR3 is TGCGCCAGCAGCGGACTAGCGGGTCGCACGAGCTCCTACAATGAGCAGTTCTTC.

CDR3 residues: CASSEGPLPNEKLFF. The CDR3 DNA is TGTGCCAGCAGTGAGGGGCCCCTGCCTAATGAAAAACTGTTTTTT. This sequence joins TRBV2 and TRBJ1-4; perhaps TRBD1 as D (5 bases). Between the trimmed V and J ends, which lost 3 bases and 3 bases, there was a span of 11 bases. This CDR3 comprises 15 residues. CDR1 is SNHLY, CDR2 FYNNEI, per germline.

J is TRBJ1-2 and V is TRBV28; possible D gene TRBD1, 6 bases. Germline V lookup: CDR1 MDHEN, CDR2 SYDVKM. V lost 5 bases, J lost 8 bases, and 15 bases lay in between. This CDR3 contains 13 residues. DNA of the CDR3: TGTGCCAGCAGTATTCAACAGGGATTAGGCTACACCTTC. Residues: CASSIQQGLGYTF.

The rearrangement uses TRBV5-4 and TRBJ1-1; TRBD1 might be the D (6 bases). CDR3 length equals 14 residues. With 2 bases removed from V and 4 bases from J, the gap between germline ends came to 12 bases. The germline gives CDR1 SGHNT, CDR2 YYREEE (reference sequence). The CDR3 DNA reads TGTGCCAGCAGCTTAAGGGGGTTGGCCACTGAAGCTTTCTTT. The encoded protein is CASSLRGLATEAFF. Using reference TRBV5-4 and TRBJ1-1 for the parts outside the CDR3, the full variable domain is ETGVTQSPTHLIKTRGQQVTLRCSSQSGHNTVSWYQQALGQGPQFIFQYYREEENGRGNFPPRFSGLQFPNYSSELNVNALELDDSALYLCASSLRGLATEAFFGQGTRLTVV.

CDR3 sequence: CASSLVSGSSYEQYF. The CDR3 coding sequence is TGTGCCAGCAGCTTAGTTAGCGGAAGCTCCTACGAGCAGTACTTC. The chain uses TRBV7-2 and TRBJ2-7; possible D gene TRBD2, 6 bases. This CDR3 is 15 amino acids long. V lost 1 base and J 0 bases, leaving 10 bases between the germline ends. Germline V gene data show CDR1 as SGHTA and CDR2 as FQGNSA. Combining the CDR3 with reference TRBV7-2 and TRBJ2-7 gives the whole variable domain GAGVSQSPSNKVTEKGKDVELRCDPISGHTALYWYRQSLGQGLEFLIYFQGNSAPDKSGLPSDRFSAERTGGSVSTLTIQRTQQEDSAVYLCASSLVSGSSYEQYFGPGTRLTVT.

This clone has a single count. This chain uses TRBV19 with TRBJ2-2, with 7 bases matching TRBD1. CDR1 and CDR2 from the germline V gene are LNHDA and SQIVND (reference sequence). V was clipped by 10 bases and J by 6 bases; unmatched bases: 14. The CDR3 runs 15 residues. Here the CDR3 DNA reads TGTGCCACCAAATATAGGGGGCCGGTCGCCGGGGAGCTGTTTTTT. Residues: CATKYRGPVAGELFF.

J is TRBJ1-2 and V is TRBV6-5, with a tentative D call TRBD1 (5 bases). The V end lost 6 bases, the J end lost 4 bases, and 12 bases lay between the germline ends. The CDR3 runs to 13 residues. Germline V CDR1 and CDR2: MNHEY, SVGAGI. The chain's CDR3 is CASRLDSIYGYTF. For the CDR3, the DNA is TGTGCCAGCAGGCTCGACAGCATCTATGGCTACACCTTC.

The V and J genes are TRBV5-1 and TRBJ2-2; TRBD2 matches at 12 bases. V was pared by 6 bases and J by 1 base, with 13 bases of the junction left unmatched. The CDR3 has 19 amino acids. CDR1 and CDR2 (germline): SGHRS, YFSETQ. CDR3 nucleotides: TGCGCCAGCAACTCTAAGGCTAGCGGGAGGGCCGGGAACACCGGGGAGCTGTTTTTT. This translates into CASNSKASGRAGNTGELFF. Combining the CDR3 with reference TRBV5-1 and TRBJ2-2 gives the whole variable domain KAGVTQTPRYLIKTRGQQVTLSCSPISGHRSVSWYQQTPGQGLQFLFEYFSETQRNKGNFPGRFSGRQFSNSRSEMNVSTLELGDSALYLCASNSKASGRAGNTGELFFGEGSRLTVL.

This clone was counted once. This rearrangement joins TRBV3-1 (or the pseudogene TRBV3-2) to TRBJ2-3, with TRBD2 matching over 10 bases. The J segment lost 1 base and the V segment lost 0 bases, leaving 10 bases of the junction unmatched. In germline, CDR1 is LGHDT, CDR2 YNNKEL (reference sequence). The CDR3 length is 19 residues. CDR3 sequence: CASSQEFLAGDRGTDTQYF. The CDR3 coding sequence is TGTGCCAGCAGCCAAGAATTTCTAGCGGGAGATCGGGGCACAGATACGCAGTATTTT.